Included here is one TCR beta chain sequence, with context. This sample was taken from a study of blood T cell repertoires in COVID-19. The CDR3 has 18 residues. The trim removed 1 base at V and 5 bases at J, leaving 15 bases unmatched. The germline V gene has CDR1 LGHNA and CDR2 YNFKEQ. Here immunoSEQ multiplex PCR was the method, and the copy in TCRdb shows in-frame clones only, minus some. The repertoire consists of fewer than 650,000 clones, with approximately 91% occurring once and the leading ten covering roughly 8.3%. Enrolment of Seattle patients took place during active infection, and they were followed longitudinally.

The TCR sequence derives from a woman aged 45-60 years with COVID-19, enrolled during active disease. Sequencing used peripheral blood. The gene calls are TRBV4-2 and TRBJ1-1; 8 bases agree with TRBD1. The CDR3 is CASSQGSGTGSGWTEAFF. The CDR3 DNA reads as TGTGCCAGCAGCCAAGGTTCGGGGACAGGCAGCGGGTGGACTGAAGCTTTCTTT.